Presented here are 22 T cell receptor beta chains from one specimen sequenced in a study of blood T cell repertoires in COVID-19. Here immunoSEQ multiplex PCR was the method, and the copy in TCRdb shows in-frame clones only, minus some. The data show 98,000 or so clones, with about 89% seen just once and approximately 5% held by the top ten. The specimen sequenced was peripheral blood. Receptors originate from a human donor in a cohort sampled during active COVID-19.

This chain links TRBV7-9 with TRBJ1-1, with TRBD1 matching 8 bases. The CDR3 has 16 residues. CDR1 SEHNR and CDR2 FQNEAQ come from the germline V gene (reference sequence). Trimming took 0 bases from V and 11 from J; bases not matched to a gene: 14. CDR3: CASSLALSGTGAEAFF. CDR3 sequence (DNA): TGTGCCAGCAGCTTAGCCTTATCAGGGACAGGCGCGGAGGCTTTCTTT. Using reference TRBV7-9 and TRBJ1-1 for the parts outside the CDR3, the full variable domain is DTGVSQNPRHKITKRGQNVTFRCDPISEHNRLYWYRQTLGQGPEFLTYFQNEAQLEKSRLLSDRFSAERPKGSFSTLEIQRTEQGDSAMYLCASSLALSGTGAEAFFGQGTRLTVV.

CDR3 residues: CARSFTGLPRETQYF. CDR3 coding DNA: TGTGCCAGAAGCTTCACAGGGCTCCCTAGGGAGACCCAGTACTTC. The rearrangement uses TRBV5-3 and TRBJ2-5, with D possibly TRBD1 on 6 matching bases. TRBV5-3 is noted as an ORF with a role that remains uncertain. Deletions cut 2 bases from V and 5 bases from J, with 16 bases between. This CDR3 comprises 15 residues.

The rearrangement uses TRBV19 and TRBJ2-2, with D perhaps TRBD2 (5 bases). The V gene lost 7 bases and the J gene lost 3 bases, with 12 bases spanning the gap. Per germline, CDR1 LNHDA and CDR2 SQIVND (reference sequence). The CDR3 totals 14 residues. The CDR3 loop reads CASTTLEDTGELFF. CDR3 bases: TGTGCCAGTACCACCTTGGAGGACACCGGGGAGCTGTTTTTT.

The chain employs TRBV24-1 and TRBJ1-2; D gene unclear. The germline gives CDR1 KGHDR, CDR2 SFDVKD. The V end was cut by 1 base, the J end by 7 bases, with 9 bases between. This CDR3 region has 13 residues. The CDR3 region is CATSDLNSSGYTF. Here the CDR3 DNA reads TGTGCCACCAGTGATTTAAACAGCAGTGGCTACACCTTC.

The chain combines TRBV6-5 with TRBJ2-5; 7 positions agree with TRBD1. Germline lookup yields CDR1 MNHEY and CDR2 SVGAGI. The CDR3 consists of 14 residues. Trimming removed 6 bases from V and 0 bases from J; junction bases left unmatched: 4. CDR3 protein: CASSETGYQETQYF. The CDR3 DNA sequence: TGTGCCAGCAGCGAGACAGGGTACCAAGAGACCCAGTACTTC.

The V gene is TRBV4-1, the J gene TRBJ2-7, with no clear D. Trimming shortened V by 0 bases and J by 6 bases, and 12 bases separated the two germline ends. This CDR3 has 14 amino acids. Germline V gives CDR1 MGHRA, CDR2 YSYEKL. Here the CDR3 reads CASSQDLKSGEQYF. DNA for the CDR3: TGCGCCAGCAGCCAAGATCTGAAATCGGGCGAGCAGTACTTC.

The chain recombines TRBV3-1 (or the pseudogene TRBV3-2) with TRBJ2-7; D uncertain. CDR1 is LGHDT, CDR2 YNNKEL, per germline (reference sequence). V dropped 1 base and J dropped 1 base, with 8 bases sitting between them. This CDR3 is 14 amino acids long. The CDR3 nucleotides are TGTGCCAGCAGCCAAGTCAGGTCATCCTACGAGCAGTACTTC. It specifies CASSQVRSSYEQYF.

The chain joins TRBV19 to TRBJ1-2; 8 nucleotides align to TRBD1. Losses at the gene ends were 6 bases for V and 5 bases for J; bases not matched to a gene: 8. This CDR3 contains 14 residues. CDR1 LNHDA and CDR2 SQIVND come from the germline V gene (reference sequence). Here the CDR3 DNA reads TGTGCCAGTAGAAGGCCGGGACAGGCTTATGGCTACACCTTC. Translation gives CASRRPGQAYGYTF.

In this sample, this clone turned up once. The rearrangement joins TRBV28 to TRBJ1-2; TRBD1 matches at 7 bases. Germline V gives CDR1 MDHEN, CDR2 SYDVKM. This CDR3 has 14 amino acids. Trimming removed 8 bases from V and 2 bases from J; junction bases left unmatched: 8. The CDR3 DNA follows: TGTGCCAGCCGGTGGGGACAGACCAACTATGGCTACACCTTC. Its protein product is CASRWGQTNYGYTF.

Turning to this clone: The sample has other DNA sequences that encode this CDR3 too. V is TRBV5-1 and J is TRBJ2-5, with TRBD1 as a possible D gene (5 bases). CDR1 is SGHRS and CDR2 is YFSETQ in the germline V gene. This CDR3 is built from 14 residues. The V and J ends lost 4 bases and 2 bases respectively, with 12 bases between them. The CDR3 loop reads CASSPGQPQETQYF. DNA for the CDR3: TGCGCCAGCAGCCCAGGACAACCACAAGAGACCCAGTACTTC.

This clone was detected only a few times. This chain joins TRBV2 and TRBJ2-7; 10 nucleotides match TRBD2. The J segment lost 6 bases and the V segment lost 7 bases, leaving 6 bases of the junction unmatched. Germline values: CDR1 SNHLY, CDR2 FYNNEI. The CDR3 is 13 residues long. CDR3 DNA sequence: TGTGCCAGCACTGGAGTAGCGGGAGGCGAGCAGTACTTC. Its translation is CASTGVAGGEQYF.

V gene TRBV29-1 combines with J gene TRBJ1-1, with 10 bases matching TRBD1. The ends lost 1 base at V and 6 bases at J; junction bases unmatched: 5. CDR3 length equals 14 residues. The germline CDR1 and CDR2 sequences are SQVTM and ANQGSEA. CDR3 nucleotides: TGCAGCGTTGAAGCAGTGGGACAGGGGCCTGAAGCTTTCTTT. Amino acids: CSVEAVGQGPEAFF.

The gene calls are TRBV7-3 and TRBJ2-1; D remains unclear. Germline V gene sequence: CDR1 SGHTA, CDR2 FQGTGA. Trimming cost V 0 bases and J 3 bases, with 12 bases left between them. The CDR3 is made up of 16 amino acids. The CDR3 DNA sequence: TGTGCCAGCAGCTTAACCGCGACATTTAGCTACAATGAGCAGTTCTTC. Amino acid sequence: CASSLTATFSYNEQFF. Full variable domain (outside the CDR3, taken from reference TRBV7-3 and TRBJ2-1): GAGVSQTPSNKVTEKGKYVELRCDPISGHTALYWYRQSLGQGPEFLIYFQGTGAADDSGLPNDRFFAVRPEGSVSTLKIQRTERGDSAVYLCASSLTATFSYNEQFFGPGTRLTVL.

The chain combines TRBV28 with TRBJ1-1; D is unresolved. The germline V and J ends were trimmed by 5 bases and 1 base, with 11 bases remaining between them. This CDR3 region has 14 residues. Germline CDR1 and CDR2: MDHEN and SYDVKM. CDR3 protein: CASSVLTGNTEAFF. The CDR3 region has the DNA TGTGCCAGCAGTGTCCTTACGGGGAACACTGAAGCTTTCTTT.

The rearrangement joins TRBV5-4 to TRBJ1-1; 9 bases align to TRBD1. Germline CDR1 SGHNT, CDR2 YYREEE (reference sequence). V lost 5 bases to trimming and J lost 4 bases; unmatched junction nucleotides: 15. The CDR3 contains 17 residues. CDR3 in amino acids: CASRQQGAPGGGTEAFF. The CDR3, as DNA: TGTGCCAGCAGACAACAGGGGGCGCCTGGCGGGGGCACTGAAGCTTTCTTT.

The chain couples TRBV9 to TRBJ2-2, with a weak D call TRBD2 (5 bases). This CDR3 has 14 residues. CDR1 and CDR2 from the germline V gene are SGDLS and YYNGEE. Trimming took off 4 bases at V and 6 bases at J, with 13 bases between the two ends. The CDR3 DNA reads as TGTGCCAGCAGCCCCAGGTTAGCGTCCGGGGAGCTGTTTTTT. Amino acids: CASSPRLASGELFF.

The CDR3 reads CASSFGTENIQYF. In DNA form, the CDR3 reads TGTGCCAGCAGCTTCGGGACAGAAAACATTCAGTACTTC. V usage is TRBV7-9 and J usage is TRBJ2-4, with 7 bases that match TRBD1. Trimming at V came to 3 bases and at J to 5 bases, leaving 1 base not matched to a gene. This CDR3 spans 13 amino acids. Germline assignment: CDR1 SEHNR and CDR2 FQNEAQ (reference sequence). Using reference TRBV7-9 and TRBJ2-4 for the parts outside the CDR3, the full variable domain is DTGVSQNPRHKITKRGQNVTFRCDPISEHNRLYWYRQTLGQGPEFLTYFQNEAQLEKSRLLSDRFSAERPKGSFSTLEIQRTEQGDSAMYLCASSFGTENIQYFGAGTRLSVL.

The V call is TRBV5-1, the J call TRBJ2-3; D is unresolved. This CDR3 contains 14 residues. In germline, CDR1 is SGHRS, CDR2 YFSETQ. Trimming took 2 bases from V and 0 from J, leaving 7 bases between them. Here the CDR3 reads CASSFDTSTDTQYF. CDR3 sequence (DNA): TGCGCCAGCAGCTTTGATACTAGCACAGATACGCAGTATTTT.

The count of this clone is one. This sequence joins TRBV19 and TRBJ1-6, with D maybe TRBD1 (5 bases). The V and J ends lost 4 bases and 3 bases respectively, with 13 bases between them. CDR3 length: 16 residues. Germline-derived CDR1 and CDR2 are LNHDA and SQIVND (reference sequence). CDR3 in amino acids: CASSNAGPNYNSPLHF. The CDR3 nucleotides read TGTGCCAGTAGTAACGCGGGGCCTAACTATAATTCACCCCTCCACTTT.

The chain carries TRBV12-3 or TRBV12-4 and TRBJ2-7, with D possibly being TRBD1 (6 bases). The V end was cut by 6 bases, the J end by 3 bases, with 12 bases between. CDR3 length: 13 residues. CDR3 DNA sequence: TGTGCCAGCAGACAAGGACAGTTCTACGAGCAGTACTTC. This encodes CASRQGQFYEQYF.

The gene calls are TRBV2 and TRBJ2-7, with 7 nucleotides matching TRBD2. Trimming at V came to 4 bases and at J to 0 bases, leaving 6 bases not matched to a gene. This CDR3 has 15 amino acids. Germline CDR1 is SNHLY and CDR2 is FYNNEI. CDR3 sequence reads: CASSVARGFSYEQYF. DNA for the CDR3: TGTGCCAGCAGTGTGGCGCGGGGGTTCTCCTACGAGCAGTACTTC.

This clone is deemed medium-sized. This sequence joins TRBV4-2 and TRBJ1-5, with 12 positions matching TRBD1. The CDR3 extends over 16 amino acids. Germline V gives CDR1 LGHNA, CDR2 YNFKEQ. V shed 0 bases, J shed 6 bases, and the junction held 3 bases outside the gene matches. The CDR3 here is CASSQEGQGAAQPQHF. For the CDR3, the DNA is TGTGCCAGCAGCCAAGAGGGACAGGGGGCTGCTCAGCCCCAGCATTTT.